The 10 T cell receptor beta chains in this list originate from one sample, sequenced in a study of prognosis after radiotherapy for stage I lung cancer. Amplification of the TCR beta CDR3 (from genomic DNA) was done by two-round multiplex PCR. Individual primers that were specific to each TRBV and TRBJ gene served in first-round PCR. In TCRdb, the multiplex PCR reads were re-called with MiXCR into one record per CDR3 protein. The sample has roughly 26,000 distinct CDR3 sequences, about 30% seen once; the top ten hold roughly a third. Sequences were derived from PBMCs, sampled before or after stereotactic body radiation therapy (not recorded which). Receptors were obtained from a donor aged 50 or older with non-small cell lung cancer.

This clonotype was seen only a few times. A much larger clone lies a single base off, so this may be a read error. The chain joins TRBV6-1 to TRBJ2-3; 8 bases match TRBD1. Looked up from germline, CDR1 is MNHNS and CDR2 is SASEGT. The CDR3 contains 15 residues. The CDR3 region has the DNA TGTGCCAGCAGTATCGGACAGGGCCAAACAGATATGCAGTATTTT. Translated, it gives CASSIGQGQTDMQYF.

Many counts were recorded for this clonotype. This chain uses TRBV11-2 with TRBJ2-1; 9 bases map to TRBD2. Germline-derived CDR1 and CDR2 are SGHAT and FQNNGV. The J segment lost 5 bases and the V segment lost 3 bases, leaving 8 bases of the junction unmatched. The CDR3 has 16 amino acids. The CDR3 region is CASSLVLAGRHNEQFF. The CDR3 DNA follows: TGTGCCAGCAGCTTGGTCCTAGCGGGGCGCCACAATGAGCAGTTCTTC. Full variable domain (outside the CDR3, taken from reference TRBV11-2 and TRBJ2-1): EAGVAQSPRYKIIEKRQSVAFWCNPISGHATLYWYQQILGQGPKLLIQFQNNGVVDDSQLPKDRFSAERLKGVDSTLKIQPAKLEDSAVYLCASSLVLAGRHNEQFFGPGTRLTVL.

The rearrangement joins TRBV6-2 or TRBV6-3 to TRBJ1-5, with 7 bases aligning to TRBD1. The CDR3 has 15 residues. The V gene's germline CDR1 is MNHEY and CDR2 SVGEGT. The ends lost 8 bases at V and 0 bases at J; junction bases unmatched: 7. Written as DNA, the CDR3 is TGTGCCAGCGGCCGACAGGGAAATAGCAATCAGCCCCAGCATTTT. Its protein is CASGRQGNSNQPQHF.

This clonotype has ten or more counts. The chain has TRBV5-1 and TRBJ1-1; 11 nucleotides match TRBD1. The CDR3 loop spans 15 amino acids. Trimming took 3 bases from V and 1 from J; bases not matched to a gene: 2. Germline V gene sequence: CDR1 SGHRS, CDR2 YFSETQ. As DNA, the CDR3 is TGCGCCAGCAGCTGGACAGGGGGCGCGAACACTGAAGCTTTCTTT. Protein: CASSWTGGANTEAFF. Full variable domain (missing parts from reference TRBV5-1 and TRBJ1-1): KAGVTQTPRYLIKTRGQQVTLSCSPISGHRSVSWYQQTPGQGLQFLFEYFSETQRNKGNFPGRFSGRQFSNSRSEMNVSTLELGDSALYLCASSWTGGANTEAFFGQGTRLTVV.

The CDR3 spells CASSTYTEYNQPQHF. In DNA form, the CDR3 reads TGTGCCAGTAGTACTTACACCGAATACAATCAGCCCCAGCATTTT. The V call is TRBV19, the J call TRBJ1-5; D not certain. The CDR3 is 15 residues long. V was trimmed by 4 bases and J by 3 bases, leaving 13 bases between them. Germline V lookup: CDR1 LNHDA, CDR2 SQIVND (reference sequence).

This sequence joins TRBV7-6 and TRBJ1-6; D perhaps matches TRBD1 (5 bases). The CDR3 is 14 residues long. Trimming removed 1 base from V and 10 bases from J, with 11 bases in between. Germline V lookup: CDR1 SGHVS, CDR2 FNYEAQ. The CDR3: CASSLGPGDSPLHF. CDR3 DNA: TGTGCCAGCAGCTTAGGCCCCGGGGACTCACCCCTCCACTTT.

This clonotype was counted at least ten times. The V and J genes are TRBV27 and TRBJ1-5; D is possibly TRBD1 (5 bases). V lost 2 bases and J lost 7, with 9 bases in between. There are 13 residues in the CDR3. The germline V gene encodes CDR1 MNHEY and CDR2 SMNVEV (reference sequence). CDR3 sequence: CASSLERGQPQHF. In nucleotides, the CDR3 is TGTGCCAGCAGTTTAGAGCGGGGGCAGCCCCAGCATTTT.

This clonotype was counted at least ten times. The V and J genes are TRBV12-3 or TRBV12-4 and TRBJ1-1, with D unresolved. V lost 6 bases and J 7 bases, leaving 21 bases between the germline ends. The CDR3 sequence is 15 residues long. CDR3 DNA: TGTGCCAGCAGGCACCAGGCCAAGCCAAGAGGTGAAGCTTTCTTT. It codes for CASRHQAKPRGEAFF.

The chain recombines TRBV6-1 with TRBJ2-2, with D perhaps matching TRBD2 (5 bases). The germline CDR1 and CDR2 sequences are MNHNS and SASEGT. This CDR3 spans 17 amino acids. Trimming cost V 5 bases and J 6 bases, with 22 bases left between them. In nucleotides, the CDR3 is TGTGCCAGCAGTAGATACCTGGCTAGAGGGAGCCCCGGGGAGCTGTTTTTT. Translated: CASSRYLARGSPGELFF.

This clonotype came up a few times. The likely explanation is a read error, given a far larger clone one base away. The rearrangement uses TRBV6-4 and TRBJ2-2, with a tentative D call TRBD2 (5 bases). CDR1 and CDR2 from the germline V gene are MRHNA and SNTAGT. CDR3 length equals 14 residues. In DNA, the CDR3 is TGTGCCAGCAGGAAGACCTTGAACACCGGGGAGCTGCTTTTT. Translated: CASRKTLNTGELLF.